This T cell receptor beta chain stems from a study of a mutant IDH1 vaccine in newly diagnosed glioma. As for the study in general: Pretreatment consisted of radiotherapy, temozolomide, or both, with most receiving both.

Only in-frame clones appear in the TCRdb table, and some are missing; sequencing was by immunoSEQ multiplex PCR. The sample has about 92,000 clones, 80% seen once. Time point described: baseline, week 1 (first vaccination visit). As for treatment: pre-vaccination baseline after standard-of-care therapy. Donors had new IDH1-mutant astrocytomas of WHO grade 3 or 4 (ATRX-lost). Germline CDR1 and CDR2: SGHTA and FQGNSA. V was cut by 3 bases and J by 7 bases, with 14 bases left in between. The CDR3 length is 14 residues. This chain connects TRBV7-2 to TRBJ2-3, with D tentatively TRBD1 or TRBD2 (5 bases each). The sequence was collected from a man aged 40-49 years with glioma. Sequenced material: PBMCs, taken from a glioma patient treated with radiotherapy, temozolomide or both. In DNA, the CDR3 is TGTGCCAGCAGCTTTGGTGCTGAGGGGTATACGCAGTATTTT. This translates into CASSFGAEGYTQYF. The whole variable domain, remainder taken from reference TRBV7-2 and TRBJ2-3, is GAGVSQSPSNKVTEKGKDVELRCDPISGHTALYWYRQSLGQGLEFLIYFQGNSAPDKSGLPSDRFSAERTGGSVSTLTIQRTQQEDSAVYLCASSFGAEGYTQYFGPGTRLTVL.